Below, 21 T cell receptor beta chains from the same sample are listed, as sequenced in a study of blood T cell repertoires in COVID-19. Produced via immunoSEQ multiplex PCR; TCRdb's table is partial and in-frame only. The table lists about 350,000 clones, more than 70% of them singletons. Sequencing was performed on PBMCs or T cells enriched from blood (not recorded which). The receptors derive from a woman aged 25 to 45 who had been exposed to COVID-19.

V gene TRBV30 combines with J gene TRBJ2-7; the D gene is possibly TRBD1 (5 bases). The CDR3 covers 14 residues. Between the trimmed V and J ends, which lost 5 bases and 7 bases, there was a span of 21 bases. Germline CDR1 is GTSNPN and CDR2 is SVGIG (reference sequence). In DNA form, the CDR3 reads TGTGCCTGGCAACCCCCTGGGGCGCCTAGAGAGCAGTACTTC. Translated: CAWQPPGAPREQYF. The variable domain in full, with the rest retrieved from reference TRBV30 and TRBJ2-7, is SQTIHQWPATLVQPVGSPLSLECTVEGTSNPNLYWYRQAAGRGLQLLFYSVGIGQISSEVPQNLSASRPQDRQFILSSKKLLLSDSGFYLCAWQPPGAPREQYFGPGTRLTVT.

The rearrangement joins TRBV12-3 or TRBV12-4 to TRBJ1-1; D may be TRBD1 (6 bases). The CDR3 is made up of 11 amino acids. Between the trimmed V and J ends, which lost 6 bases and 4 bases, there was a span of 6 bases. The CDR3 spells CASRGATEAFF. Written as DNA, the CDR3 is TGTGCCAGCAGGGGGGCCACTGAAGCTTTCTTT.

V is TRBV7-9 and J is TRBJ2-1, with 7 nucleotides matching TRBD2. Germline V gives CDR1 SEHNR, CDR2 FQNEAQ (reference sequence). The CDR3 extends over 15 amino acids. With 1 base clipped from V and 2 bases from J, the junction kept 2 bases outside the gene matches. CDR3: CASSLGREPYNEQFF. The DNA for the CDR3 is TGTGCCAGCAGCTTAGGGCGGGAGCCCTACAATGAGCAGTTCTTC.

The chain recombines TRBV28 with TRBJ2-3; possibly TRBD2 for D (5 bases). Germline CDR1 is MDHEN and CDR2 is SYDVKM. The V end was cut by 2 bases, the J end by 1 base, with 16 bases between. CDR3 length: 17 amino acids. CDR3 bases: TGTGCCAGCAGTTTAACTAGGGCGCTGGGTGGCACAGATACGCAGTATTTT. Translating gives CASSLTRALGGTDTQYF.

With regard to this clone: In the same sample, other DNA sequences code for this CDR3. The J gene is TRBJ1-5, the V gene TRBV28; 7 nucleotides line up with TRBD1. Looked up from germline, CDR1 is MDHEN and CDR2 is SYDVKM. The V segment lost 2 bases and the J segment 1 base; nucleotides outside the gene matches: 5. The CDR3 extends over 16 amino acids. CDR3 bases: TGTGCCAGCAGTTTAGTAGGGGGCGGGAGCAATCAGCCCCAGCATTTT. Translated: CASSLVGGGSNQPQHF.

The chain recombines TRBV5-1 with TRBJ2-5; 9 nucleotides agree with TRBD2. The CDR3 is 16 residues long. V lost 0 bases to trimming and J lost 2 bases; unmatched junction nucleotides: 5. Looked up from germline, CDR1 is SGHRS and CDR2 is YFSETQ. CDR3 in DNA: TGCGCCAGCAGCTTGGTAGCGGGAGTGGGACAAGAGACCCAGTACTTC. This gives the protein CASSLVAGVGQETQYF.

This clone was counted once. This chain joins TRBV6-6 and TRBJ1-4, with 8 bases fitting TRBD1. V shed 5 bases and J 5 bases; nucleotides not matched to a gene: 10. The CDR3 runs to 16 residues. Looked up from germline, CDR1 is MNHNY and CDR2 is SVGAGI (reference sequence). The CDR3 nucleotides read TGTGCCAGCAGTCGCGGACAGGGCTTTATCAATGAAAAACTGTTTTTT. The encoded protein is CASSRGQGFINEKLFF.

The rearrangement uses TRBV29-1 and TRBJ1-2, with 11 bases aligning to TRBD1. J lost 2 bases, V lost 4 bases, and 0 bases had no gene match. The CDR3 is 13 amino acids. The germline gives CDR1 SQVTM, CDR2 ANQGSEA. The CDR3 DNA reads as TGCAGCGTTGGGGACAGGGGGAACTATGGCTACACCTTC. Its protein product is CSVGDRGNYGYTF.

V and J are TRBV10-1 and TRBJ2-7; TRBD2 aligns across 9 bases. CDR3 length: 15 residues. The germline V gene encodes CDR1 WNHNN and CDR2 SYGVQD (reference sequence). V gave up 0 bases and J gave up 3 bases; unmatched junction bases: 3. CDR3 amino acids: CASSESLAGDYEQYF. CDR3 nucleotide sequence: TGCGCCAGCAGTGAGTCTTTAGCGGGAGACTACGAGCAGTACTTC.

This clone appeared a few times. The chain carries TRBV19 and TRBJ1-5, with a tentative D call TRBD1 (6 bases). Germline-derived CDR1 and CDR2 are LNHDA and SQIVND (reference sequence). This CDR3 contains 19 residues. Trimming removed 3 bases from V and 3 bases from J, with 24 bases in between. This CDR3 reads CASSMRFGATGDDNQPQHF. The CDR3 nucleotides read TGTGCCAGTAGTATGAGGTTCGGAGCGACAGGCGATGACAATCAGCCCCAGCATTTT. The variable domain in full, completed from reference TRBV19 and TRBJ1-5, reads DGGITQSPKYLFRKEGQNVTLSCEQNLNHDAMYWYRQDPGQGLRLIYYSQIVNDFQKGDIAEGYSVSREKKESFPLTVTSAQKNPTAFYLCASSMRFGATGDDNQPQHFGDGTRLSIL.

The V call is TRBV4-1, the J call TRBJ1-4, with TRBD1 as a possible D gene (5 bases). Trimming removed 0 bases from V and 8 bases from J, with 13 bases in between. CDR1 is MGHRA and CDR2 is YSYEKL in the germline V gene. This CDR3 is built from 15 residues. The CDR3 DNA is TGCGCCAGCAGCCAAGATGACAGAATTAGGGAAAAACTGTTTTTT. Protein sequence: CASSQDDRIREKLFF.

V is TRBV15 and J is TRBJ2-3, with a tentative D call TRBD1 (5 bases). Germline CDR1 LNHNV, CDR2 YYDKDF (reference sequence). The CDR3 totals 15 residues. V lost 1 base, J lost 3 bases, and 11 bases lay in between. The CDR3 is CATSRGGLQTDTQYF. CDR3 DNA: TGTGCCACCAGCAGAGGGGGCCTACAAACAGATACGCAGTATTTT.

The chain recombines TRBV28 with TRBJ1-2, with 9 bases fitting TRBD1. CDR1 MDHEN and CDR2 SYDVKM come from the germline V gene. V lost 6 bases, J lost 2 bases, and 4 bases stayed unmatched. The CDR3 extends over 14 amino acids. CDR3 loop: CASRATGGNYGYTF. CDR3 bases: TGTGCCAGCAGGGCGACAGGGGGGAACTATGGCTACACCTTC.

The V call is TRBV21-1, the J call TRBJ2-2; TRBD2 reflects the table's D call only, with no check against the DNA. TRBV21-1 is noted as a pseudogene. The length of the CDR3 is 18 residues. CDR3 nucleotides: TGTGCCAGCAGCCGTAAGGGACTAGCGGCTACGAACACCGGGGAGCTGTTTTTT. Protein sequence: CASSRKGLAATNTGELFF.

This clone was found once. The J gene is TRBJ2-7, the V gene TRBV19; weak D call: TRBD2 (5 bases). CDR1 and CDR2 from the germline V gene are LNHDA and SQIVND (reference sequence). V lost 3 bases and J 10 bases, leaving 10 bases between the germline ends. CDR3 length: 11 amino acids. CDR3 nucleotides: TGTGCCAGTAGTATTGACGGGGAACAGTACTTC. Protein product: CASSIDGEQYF.

As DNA, the CDR3 is TGTGCCAGCAGCCCTAACACAGGGGGAGAGAATCAGCCCCAGCATTTT. The encoded protein is CASSPNTGGENQPQHF. The chain has TRBV6-2 or TRBV6-3 and TRBJ1-5; 8 bases match TRBD1. CDR1 and CDR2 from the germline V gene are MNHEY and SVGEGT. After removal of 6 bases from V and 4 bases from J, the junction contained 11 bases not matched to a gene. The CDR3 sequence is 16 residues long.

This rearrangement joins TRBV19 to TRBJ2-7; 8 bases match TRBD1. V shed 3 bases, J shed 0 bases, and the junction held 7 bases outside the gene matches. Per germline, CDR1 LNHDA and CDR2 SQIVND (reference sequence). This CDR3 is 16 amino acids long. CDR3 nucleotide sequence: TGTGCCAGTAGTATCAGGGGACAGGTGAGCTCCTACGAGCAGTACTTC. Its translation is CASSIRGQVSSYEQYF.

This clone was counted once. The chain recombines TRBV18 with TRBJ2-2; D is unresolved. CDR3 length: 13 amino acids. CDR1 is KGHSH and CDR2 is LQKENI in the germline V gene. Trimming cost V 7 bases and J 6 bases, with 12 bases left between them. This CDR3 is CASLTYEAGELFF. CDR3 bases: TGTGCCAGCTTAACCTATGAGGCCGGGGAGCTGTTTTTT.

The rearrangement links TRBV28 to TRBJ1-1; D gene ambiguous. Germline V gene lookup returns CDR1 MDHEN and CDR2 SYDVKM. Deletions cut 5 bases from V and 0 bases from J, with 4 bases between. This CDR3 comprises 12 residues. CDR3 in DNA: TGTGCCAGCAGTGCAGTGAACACTGAAGCTTTCTTT. Its protein product is CASSAVNTEAFF.

CDR3 DNA: TGTGCCAGCAGCTTAGGTTACAGGGTTGAGGGCTACACCTTC. The encoded protein is CASSLGYRVEGYTF. This sequence joins TRBV7-9 and TRBJ1-2; a possible D gene is TRBD1 (6 bases). Germline CDR1 is SEHNR and CDR2 is FQNEAQ (reference sequence). The CDR3 covers 14 residues. V lost 1 base, J lost 8 bases, and 14 bases lay in between.

This CDR3 reads CASSGLAEGYNEQFF. The CDR3, as DNA: TGTGCCAGCAGCGGACTAGCGGAAGGATACAATGAGCAGTTCTTC. The chain couples TRBV11-2 to TRBJ2-1; 10 bases fit TRBD2. CDR3 size: 15 residues. The germline V gene encodes CDR1 SGHAT and CDR2 FQNNGV. With V trimmed by 5 bases and J by 4 bases, 5 bases remained unmatched.